This TCR beta chain was identified in a study of cytomegalovirus exposure and HLA in healthy donors. Looking at the study overall: An earlier analysis identified 110 million or so unique TCR beta sequences in 150 million to 200 million T cells. Roughly 85 million unique TCRs from HLA-typed donors made up an early data release.

Study results and caveats: Reports described diagnosis of cytomegalovirus status by the classifier as highly specific and sensitive. A prior analysis recorded that most TCR beta V segments were productive about 87% or about 30% of the time.

The study ran its PCR with 60 Vbeta and 13 Jbeta primers. Using immunoSEQ multiplex PCR, the repertoire was profiled, and TCRdb retains in-frame clones only, with some absent. This table holds about 200,000 clones, about 81% found once. The ends lost 3 bases at V and 3 bases at J; junction bases unmatched: 0. CDR1 is KGHSH and CDR2 is LQKENI in the germline V gene. The CDR3 contains 14 residues. This clone turned up a few times. Its antigen is as yet unknown. The chain couples TRBV18 to TRBJ2-3; 10 bases agree with TRBD2. This sequence originates from a woman aged 40 to 50 in good health and CMV-seronegative. Sequencing was performed on PBMCs. CDR3 amino acids: CASSPGLATDTQYF. CDR3 nucleotide sequence: TGTGCCAGCTCACCGGGACTAGCGACAGATACGCAGTATTTT.